The TCR beta chain described here comes from a study of monozygotic twins with cystic fibrosis. In its sample, this clone was seen once. Sequenced by immunoSEQ multiplex PCR; TCRdb stores in-frame clones only, minus some. The sample has over 15,000 clones; 96% are singletons. In germline, CDR1 is SGHTA, CDR2 FQGNSA. V was shortened by 1 base and J by 0 bases, with 8 bases between the two germline ends. The CDR3 totals 15 residues. This clonotype was sampled from a girl aged 2 to 10 with cystic fibrosis. Sequencing was carried out using blood. The rearrangement links TRBV7-2 to TRBJ2-3; unclear D gene. The CDR3 DNA reads as TGTGCCAGCAGCTTAGTTGCTCAAAGCACAGATACGCAGTATTTT. Its translation: CASSLVAQSTDTQYF. The entire variable domain, with the rest obtained from reference TRBV7-2 and TRBJ2-3, is as follows: GAGVSQSPSNKVTEKGKDVELRCDPISGHTALYWYRQSLGQGLEFLIYFQGNSAPDKSGLPSDRFSAERTGGSVSTLTIQRTQQEDSAVYLCASSLVAQSTDTQYFGPGTRLTVL.